A selection of T cell receptor beta chains follows, all from one sample in a study of blood T cell repertoires in COVID-19. The data were produced by immunoSEQ multiplex PCR, yet TCRdb's version contains in-frame clones alone and is incomplete. The table has around 220,000 clones, 70% to 90% seen once. The sequenced sample consisted of peripheral blood. These receptors all stem from a woman between 45 and 65 years old with acute or convalescent COVID-19. Both conserved end residues are part of each CDR3. The order of the fields is J gene, clone size, D gene, V gene, CDR3 protein, CDR3 DNA. D genes are given only for firm matches. Size is omitted from some rows. Given values are once, few, many or a class for expanded clones.

>TRBJ2-3|.|TRBD2|TRBV6-2/TRBV6-3
CASSYRGGLADTQYF
TGTGCCAGCAGTTACCGGGGGGGGCTCGCAGATACGCAGTATTTT
>TRBJ2-3|.|TRBD2|TRBV6-2/TRBV6-3
CASSQRPAASGRIDTQYF
TGTGCCAGCAGCCAAAGGCCGGCGGCTAGCGGGAGAATAGATACGCAGTATTTT
>TRBJ2-3|once|TRBD2|TRBV24-1
CATRAGAEDTQYF
TGTGCCACCAGGGCGGGAGCGGAAGATACGCAGTATTTT
>TRBJ1-5|.|.|TRBV7-2
CASSKTGPNQPQHF
TGTGCCAGCAGCAAAACAGGGCCTAATCAGCCCCAGCATTTT
>TRBJ2-7|.|TRBD2|TRBV6-6
CASRSSGVGYEQYF
TGTGCCAGCAGGAGTAGCGGGGTGGGCTACGAGCAGTACTTC
>TRBJ2-7|.|TRBD1|TRBV29-1
CSVGNAGTGGREQYF
TGCAGCGTGGGAAACGCCGGGACAGGGGGTCGCGAGCAGTACTTC
>TRBJ1-5|.|.|TRBV7-2
CASSLARNYQPQHF
TGTGCCAGCAGCTTAGCGAGGAACTACCAGCCCCAGCATTTT
>TRBJ2-1|.|.|TRBV18
CASSPWTGEQFF
TGTGCCAGCTCACCGTGGACGGGAGAGCAGTTCTTC
>TRBJ2-2|.|.|TRBV11-3
CASTPRRSTGELFF
TGTGCCAGCACCCCAAGAAGGAGCACCGGGGAGCTGTTTTTT
>TRBJ2-7|.|.|TRBV6-5
CASRRGHSSYEQYF
TGTGCCAGCCGAAGAGGCCACTCCTCCTACGAGCAGTACTTC
>TRBJ1-6|.|.|TRBV30
CAWSLTANNSPLHF
TGTGCCTGGAGTTTGACAGCTAATAATTCACCCCTCCACTTT
>TRBJ2-7|.|TRBD2|TRBV28
CASSPIRAGASSYEQYF
TGTGCCAGCAGTCCCATCAGGGCGGGAGCGAGCTCCTACGAGCAGTACTTC
>TRBJ1-6|.|TRBD1|TRBV19
CASRTDRLHSPLHF
TGTGCCAGTAGAACGGACAGGTTGCATTCACCCCTCCACTTT
>TRBJ2-7|.|TRBD2|TRBV3-1/TRBV3-2
CASSQEDGGDLDLSSYEQYF
TGTGCCAGCAGCCAAGAAGATGGGGGGGACCTCGACCTAAGCTCCTACGAGCAGTACTTC
>TRBJ1-1|.|.|TRBV19
CASTGIDEIANTEAFF
TGTGCCAGCACCGGGATCGACGAAATAGCGAACACTGAAGCTTTCTTT
>TRBJ2-3|.|.|TRBV19
CASSGSKADTQYF
TGTGCCAGTAGTGGATCCAAAGCGGATACGCAGTATTTT
>TRBJ2-7|.|TRBD2|TRBV7-2
CASSDTSGGGYEQYF
TGTGCCAGCAGCGATACTAGCGGGGGGGGTTACGAGCAGTACTTC
>TRBJ1-1|.|.|TRBV18
CASSPGQLNTEAFF
TGTGCCAGCTCACCAGGACAATTGAACACTGAAGCTTTCTTT
>TRBJ2-3|.|.|TRBV10-3
CAISGMFRGKGTDTQYF
TGTGCCATCAGTGGGATGTTTCGGGGGAAAGGGACAGATACGCAGTATTTT
>TRBJ1-1|.|.|TRBV4-1
CASSRSVGTEAFF
TGCGCCAGCAGCAGGAGTGTTGGAACTGAAGCTTTCTTT
>TRBJ2-5|few|.|TRBV12-3/TRBV12-4
CASNNGIQETQYF
TGTGCCAGCAACAACGGGATTCAAGAGACCCAGTACTTC
>TRBJ1-6|.|TRBD1|TRBV4-3
CASSPSTGTGLSPLHF
TGCGCCAGCAGCCCTAGTACCGGGACAGGGTTATCACCCCTCCACTTT
>TRBJ2-1|.|TRBD1|TRBV6-1
CASSDAINRGQSEQFF
TGTGCCAGCAGTGATGCCATTAACAGGGGACAGTCTGAGCAGTTCTTC
>TRBJ1-4|.|TRBD1|TRBV29-1
CSVKGAGEKLFF
TGCAGCGTTAAGGGGGCTGGTGAAAAACTGTTTTTT
>TRBJ1-2|.|TRBD1|TRBV5-4
CASSFDRDYGYTF
TGTGCCAGCAGCTTTGACAGGGACTATGGCTACACCTTC
>TRBJ2-1|many|.|TRBV6-2/TRBV6-3
CASSQRTDYNEQFF
TGTGCCAGCAGTCAAAGGACTGACTACAATGAGCAGTTCTTC
>TRBJ1-5|.|.|TRBV19
CASSTGQINQPQHF
TGTGCCAGTAGTACCGGACAGATCAATCAGCCCCAGCATTTT
>TRBJ2-1|.|TRBD1|TRBV7-9
CASSLGAGGNEQFF
TGTGCCAGCAGCTTGGGGGCAGGGGGCAATGAGCAGTTCTTC
>TRBJ2-5|.|.|TRBV28
CASNRLEETQYF
TGTGCCAGCAACAGGTTGGAAGAGACCCAGTACTTC
>TRBJ2-1|.|.|TRBV7-9
CASSRDSRHNEQFF
TGTGCCAGCAGCCGGGACTCGCGACACAATGAGCAGTTCTTC
>TRBJ2-2|.|TRBD2|TRBV6-2/TRBV6-3
CASSPESLLAGVTGELFF
TGTGCCAGCAGCCCAGAGTCCCTACTAGCGGGAGTAACCGGGGAGCTGTTTTTT
>TRBJ2-1|.|.|TRBV4-2
CASSQSSRGARNEQFF
TGTGCCAGCAGCCAATCCAGCAGGGGGGCCAGGAATGAGCAGTTCTTC
>TRBJ1-1|.|.|TRBV18
CASSLNREQDTEAFF
TGTGCCAGCTCACTGAATAGGGAACAGGACACTGAAGCTTTCTTT
>TRBJ1-2|.|.|TRBV5-1
CASSDAHINYGYTF
TGCGCCAGCAGCGATGCTCACATTAACTATGGCTACACCTTC
>TRBJ2-7|.|TRBD2|TRBV19
CASSPSGSIDEQYF
TGTGCCAGTAGCCCTAGCGGGAGTATTGACGAGCAGTACTTC
>TRBJ2-7|once|TRBD2|TRBV6-5
CASSPHRPSGEQYF
TGTGCCAGCAGTCCGCACCGTCCTAGCGGTGAGCAGTACTTC
>TRBJ2-2|.|.|TRBV7-8
CASRRDPGELFF
TGTGCCAGCAGGCGGGACCCCGGGGAGCTGTTTTTT
>TRBJ2-7|few|.|TRBV18
CASSREEGSYEQYF
TGTGCCAGCTCCCGAGAGGAAGGTTCCTACGAGCAGTACTTC
>TRBJ2-1|.|.|TRBV21-1
CASGGRAASGGSNEQFF
TGTGCCAGCGGGGGAAGGGCTGCTAGCGGAGGGAGCAATGAGCAGTTCTTC
>TRBJ2-5|.|TRBD2|TRBV24-1
CATSDRSGGVRETQYF
TGTGCCACCAGTGATCGTAGCGGGGGGGTACGGGAGACCCAGTACTTC
>TRBJ1-2|once|TRBD1|TRBV27
CASSLWGTGTGSYYGYTF
TGTGCCAGCAGTTTATGGGGGACAGGCACCGGATCGTACTATGGCTACACCTTC
>TRBJ1-6|once|.|TRBV7-9
CASSARQASYNSPLHF
TGTGCCAGCAGCGCCCGACAGGCCTCCTATAATTCACCCCTCCACTTT
>TRBJ2-3|.|TRBD2|TRBV4-3
CASSQDWLADTDTQYF
TGCGCCAGCAGCCAAGACTGGCTAGCGGACACAGATACGCAGTATTTT
>TRBJ1-5|.|TRBD1|TRBV7-8
CASSADRDIYSNQPQHF
TGTGCCAGCAGCGCGGACAGGGATATTTATAGCAATCAGCCCCAGCATTTT
>TRBJ2-7|.|.|TRBV7-2
CASSLREDYEQYF
TGTGCCAGCAGCTTAAGGGAGGACTACGAGCAGTACTTC
>TRBJ2-5|few|TRBD2|TRBV7-2
CASSPTSGGERWETQYF
TGTGCCAGCAGCCCCACTAGCGGGGGCGAACGGTGGGAGACCCAGTACTTC
>TRBJ1-2|.|.|TRBV6-5
CASSSPGNYGYTF
TGTGCCAGCAGTTCCCCGGGAAACTATGGCTACACCTTC
>TRBJ1-1|.|TRBD1|TRBV6-5
CASSYGTTGVTEAFF
TGTGCCAGCAGTTACGGAACGACAGGGGTTACTGAAGCTTTCTTT
>TRBJ2-1|.|.|TRBV24-1
CAVGTNGGNEQFF
TGTGCCGTTGGGACCAACGGAGGGAATGAGCAGTTCTTC